The entry that follows covers one T cell receptor beta chain sequence. The data were taken from a study of blood T cell repertoires in COVID-19. Using immunoSEQ multiplex PCR, the repertoire was profiled, and TCRdb retains in-frame clones only, with some absent. The sample comprises over 200,000 clones, about 90% of which are singletons, and 10% to 12% rests with the top ten. The germline V gene encodes CDR1 SGHTA and CDR2 FQGTGA. V shed 4 bases and J 7 bases; nucleotides not matched to a gene: 5. The CDR3 totals 15 residues. Sequenced material: PBMCs or T cells enriched from blood (not recorded which). This sequence was found in a man aged 30 to 39 who had recovered from COVID-19. The genes are TRBV7-3 and TRBJ1-6, with 9 bases lining up with TRBD1. In DNA form, the CDR3 reads TGTGCCAGCAGCTCGGGACAGGGAATGAATTCACCCCTCCACTTT. Translation: CASSSGQGMNSPLHF.